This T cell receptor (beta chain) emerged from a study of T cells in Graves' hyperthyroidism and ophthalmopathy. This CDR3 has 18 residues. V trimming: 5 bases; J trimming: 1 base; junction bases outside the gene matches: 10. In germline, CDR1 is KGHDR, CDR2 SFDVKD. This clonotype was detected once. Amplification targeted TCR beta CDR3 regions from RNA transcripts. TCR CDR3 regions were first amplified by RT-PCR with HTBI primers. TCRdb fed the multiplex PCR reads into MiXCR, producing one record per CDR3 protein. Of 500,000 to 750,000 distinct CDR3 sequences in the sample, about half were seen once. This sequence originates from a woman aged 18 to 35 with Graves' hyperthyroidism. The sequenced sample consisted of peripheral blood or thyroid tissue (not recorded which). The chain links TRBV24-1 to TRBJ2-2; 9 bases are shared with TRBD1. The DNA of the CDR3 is TGTGCCACCAGTGGGCCATCGGGGACAGGGATGAACACCGGGGAGCTGTTTTTT. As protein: CATSGPSGTGMNTGELFF.